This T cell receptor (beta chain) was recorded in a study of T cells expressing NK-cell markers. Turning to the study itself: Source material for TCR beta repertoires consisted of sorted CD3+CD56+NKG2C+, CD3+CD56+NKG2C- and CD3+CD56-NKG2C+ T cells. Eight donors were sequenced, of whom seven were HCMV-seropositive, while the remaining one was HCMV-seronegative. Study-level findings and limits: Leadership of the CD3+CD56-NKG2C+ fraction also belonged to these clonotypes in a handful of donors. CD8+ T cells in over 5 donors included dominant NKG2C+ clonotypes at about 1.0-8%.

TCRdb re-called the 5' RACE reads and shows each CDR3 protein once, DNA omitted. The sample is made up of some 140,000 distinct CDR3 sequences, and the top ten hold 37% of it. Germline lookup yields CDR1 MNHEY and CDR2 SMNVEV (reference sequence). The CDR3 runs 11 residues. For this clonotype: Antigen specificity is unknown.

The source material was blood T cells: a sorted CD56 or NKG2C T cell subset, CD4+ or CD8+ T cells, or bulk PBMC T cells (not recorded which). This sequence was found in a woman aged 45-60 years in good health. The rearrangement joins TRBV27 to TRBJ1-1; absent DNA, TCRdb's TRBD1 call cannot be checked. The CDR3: CAIVDSTEAFF.